The 18 T cell receptor beta chains below all came from one sample that was sequenced in a study of shared clonotypes between healthy human individuals (dated by TCRdb to 2019 to 2021). Library preparation employed the immunoSEQ multiplex PCR assay. In its TCRdb copy, this immuneACCESS table keeps in-frame sequences only and misses some clones. Where compared with another copy, unresolved V genes explain less than half of these, and the others have no known cause. This sample comprises roughly 2.5 million clones, more than 90% of them detected only once. Around 0.14% of the sample lies in the top ten. Sequencing was done on a sample of naive CD4+ T cells sorted from blood. In light of the paper, this sample's cell subset or site label describes: CD45RA+ positively selected. The receptors were gathered from a young man in good health.

To note about this clone: The sample has other DNA sequences that encode this CDR3 too. The rearrangement links TRBV11-2 to TRBJ2-1; the match to TRBD1 covers 12 bases. The junction had 1 base not matched to a gene; V was cut back by 3 bases and J by 4 bases. CDR1 SGHAT and CDR2 FQNNGV come from the germline V gene. The CDR3 totals 15 residues. CDR3 sequence reads: CASSLGQGAYNEQFF. CDR3 sequence (DNA): TGTGCCAGCAGCTTGGGACAGGGGGCGTACAATGAGCAGTTCTTC.

V is TRBV5-1 and J is TRBJ1-5, with no clear D. Trimming pared 4 bases from V and 7 bases from J, leaving 15 bases between. Per the germline V gene, CDR1 is SGHRS and CDR2 is YFSETQ. This CDR3 is 14 amino acids long. The CDR3 here is CASSLGTSGQPQHF. The CDR3 DNA reads TGCGCCAGCAGCCTTGGCACCTCAGGACAGCCCCAGCATTTT.

This chain links TRBV4-3 with TRBJ2-6, with D unresolved. CDR1 and CDR2 (germline): LGHNA, YSLEER. V was pared by 0 bases and J by 0 bases, with 12 bases between. The CDR3 sequence is 18 residues long. The CDR3 loop reads CASSQEGSPLSGANVLTF. CDR3 coding DNA: TGCGCCAGCAGCCAAGAGGGCAGTCCGCTCTCTGGGGCCAACGTCCTGACTTTC.

The chain recombines TRBV5-1 with TRBJ2-5; no definite D call. The CDR3 is 17 residues long. V lost 2 bases, J lost 1 base, and 18 bases lay in between. In germline, CDR1 is SGHRS, CDR2 YFSETQ. The CDR3 reads CASSFLPFISSQETQYF. In DNA form, the CDR3 reads TGCGCCAGCAGCTTTCTTCCCTTTATCAGCAGCCAAGAGACCCAGTACTTC.

This clone showed up just a few times. The chain couples TRBV27 to TRBJ1-1; D not certain. This CDR3 has 13 residues. Germline V CDR1 and CDR2: MNHEY, SMNVEV (reference sequence). Between the trimmed V and J ends, which lost 6 bases and 0 bases, there was a span of 8 bases. The CDR3 sequence: CASRWGMNTEAFF. CDR3 DNA: TGTGCCAGCAGATGGGGAATGAACACTGAAGCTTTCTTT.

The chain has TRBV6-1 and TRBJ2-7, with 7 bases aligning to TRBD1. Germline values: CDR1 MNHNS, CDR2 SASEGT. The ends lost 2 bases at V and 5 bases at J; junction bases unmatched: 3. The CDR3 runs to 13 residues. The CDR3 loop is CASSEQGVHEQYF. DNA of the CDR3: TGTGCCAGCAGTGAACAGGGGGTCCACGAGCAGTACTTC.

The gene calls are TRBV4-3 and TRBJ1-3; 8 bases are shared with TRBD1. The V segment lost 2 bases and the J segment 2 bases; nucleotides outside the gene matches: 5. This CDR3 has 16 amino acids. The germline V gene encodes CDR1 LGHNA and CDR2 YSLEER. This CDR3 is CASSQQGAVTGNTIYF. The CDR3 nucleotides are TGCGCCAGCAGCCAACAGGGGGCAGTGACTGGAAACACCATATATTTT.

Written as DNA, the CDR3 is TGTGCCAGCTCACCTTTAGGGACCCCCGATACGCAGTATTTT. Translation gives CASSPLGTPDTQYF. The chain combines TRBV18 with TRBJ2-3; D is perhaps TRBD1 or TRBD2 (5 bases each). The CDR3 totals 14 residues. The germline V gene encodes CDR1 KGHSH and CDR2 LQKENI. V was trimmed by 3 bases and J by 6 bases, leaving 13 bases between them.

V is TRBV18 and J is TRBJ1-1; tentative D call: TRBD1 (5 bases). The CDR3 extends over 14 amino acids. CDR1 and CDR2 from the germline V gene are KGHSH and LQKENI. V was clipped by 5 bases and J by 1 base, with 11 bases between them. The chain's CDR3 is CASSLTDTNTEAFF. The CDR3 DNA is TGTGCCAGCTCATTGACAGATACGAACACTGAAGCTTTCTTT.

The V call is TRBV7-9, the J call TRBJ2-3; 8 bases align to TRBD2. CDR3 size: 14 residues. With V trimmed by 5 bases and J by 8 bases, 9 bases remained unmatched. CDR1 SEHNR and CDR2 FQNEAQ come from the germline V gene (reference sequence). CDR3 DNA: TGTGCCAGCAGCCCCTCCGGGGGGGTCGGTACGCAGTATTTT. As protein: CASSPSGGVGTQYF.

On this clone itself: Other nucleotide sequences from this sample produce the same CDR3. V is TRBV15 and J is TRBJ2-6; the D is unclear. Trimming cost V 2 bases and J 0 bases, with 5 bases left between them. This CDR3 comprises 15 residues. Germline loops: CDR1 LNHNV, CDR2 YYDKDF (reference sequence). DNA of the CDR3: TGTGCCACCAGCAGATCTGGCTCTGGGGCCAACGTCCTGACTTTC. Amino acids: CATSRSGSGANVLTF.

This sequence joins TRBV7-2 and TRBJ1-5; 11 nucleotides line up with TRBD1. The CDR3 runs to 15 residues. Trimming cost V 4 bases and J 7 bases; bases outside gene matches: 6. The V gene's germline CDR1 is SGHTA and CDR2 FQGNSA. CDR3 sequence reads: CASSSGQGDVQPQHF. The CDR3 bases are TGTGCCAGCAGCTCGGGACAGGGGGATGTCCAGCCCCAGCATTTT. The variable domain in full, with the rest retrieved from reference TRBV7-2 and TRBJ1-5, is GAGVSQSPSNKVTEKGKDVELRCDPISGHTALYWYRQSLGQGLEFLIYFQGNSAPDKSGLPSDRFSAERTGGSVSTLTIQRTQQEDSAVYLCASSSGQGDVQPQHFGDGTRLSIL.

This sequence joins TRBV19 and TRBJ2-2, with D perhaps matching TRBD1 or TRBD2 (6 bases each). Germline values: CDR1 LNHDA, CDR2 SQIVND (reference sequence). The CDR3 contains 15 residues. The V and J ends lost 6 bases and 4 bases respectively, with 15 bases between them. The CDR3 region is CASRGQRRATGELFF. The CDR3 bases are TGTGCCAGTAGAGGACAGAGGAGGGCCACCGGGGAGCTGTTTTTT.

The chain combines TRBV7-8 with TRBJ1-5; D possibly corresponds to TRBD1 (5 bases). The CDR3 extends over 13 amino acids. Germline values: CDR1 SGHVS, CDR2 FQNEAQ. The V gene lost 8 bases and the J gene lost 2 bases, with 10 bases spanning the gap. The CDR3 spells CASGQGGNQPQHF. The CDR3 coding sequence is TGTGCCAGCGGGCAGGGTGGCAATCAGCCCCAGCATTTT. Drawing the rest from reference TRBV7-8 and TRBJ1-5, the complete variable domain is GAGVSQSPRYKVAKRGQDVALRCDPISGHVSLFWYQQALGQGPEFLTYFQNEAQLDKSGLPSDRFFAERPEGSVSTLKIQRTQQEDSAVYLCASGQGGNQPQHFGDGTRLSIL.

The chain carries TRBV19 and TRBJ2-3; the D is unclear. The CDR3 spans 16 residues. Germline CDR1 LNHDA, CDR2 SQIVND (reference sequence). The ends were cut back, 3 bases at V and 6 bases at J, with 19 bases in the middle. CDR3: CASSIVDSHRVDTQYF. The CDR3 DNA reads as TGTGCCAGTAGTATCGTTGACTCCCACCGGGTGGATACGCAGTATTTT.

With regard to this clone: The sample holds other DNA sequences that translate to the same CDR3. This sequence joins TRBV5-4 and TRBJ2-7; no clear D gene. Trimming removed 2 bases from V and 0 bases from J, with 6 bases in between. This CDR3 is 13 amino acids long. Germline CDR1 SGHNT, CDR2 YYREEE (reference sequence). The CDR3 region is CASSFRSSYEQYF. CDR3 bases: TGTGCCAGCAGCTTTAGGAGCTCCTACGAGCAGTACTTC.

This chain uses TRBV7-9 with TRBJ2-5; 8 bases match TRBD2. This CDR3 contains 15 residues. Germline CDR1 reads SEHNR; CDR2 reads FQNEAQ (reference sequence). Trimming cost V 5 bases and J 4 bases; bases outside gene matches: 9. The CDR3 reads CASSHSRGGAETQYF. For the CDR3, the DNA is TGTGCCAGCAGCCATAGCCGGGGGGGCGCAGAGACCCAGTACTTC.

This CDR3 reads CASSSLAGGEETQYF. The CDR3 DNA sequence: TGCGCCAGCAGCTCCTTAGCGGGAGGGGAAGAGACCCAGTACTTC. V usage is TRBV5-1 and J usage is TRBJ2-5; 11 bases are a match to TRBD2. J lost 3 bases, V lost 3 bases, and 4 bases had no gene match. Germline CDR1 is SGHRS and CDR2 is YFSETQ. The CDR3 totals 15 residues.